These 31 T cell receptor beta chains originate from one sample sequenced in a study of sequential checkpoint blockade in melanoma. Treatment reported: randomized to nivolumab then ipilimumab (arm A) or the reverse (arm B). The method was immunoSEQ multiplex PCR; TCRdb's version includes in-frame clones alone and lacks a portion of them. Counted here are about 12,000 clones, 82% occurring once; the ten biggest clones make up about 7.5%. Here the sequenced sample was CD8+ T cells sorted from blood (inferred from file names), taken from a patient given nivolumab and ipilimumab in sequence. Receptor source: a human donor with melanoma.

The chain is built from TRBV29-1 and TRBJ2-7; 9 nucleotides align to TRBD1. Germline V gives CDR1 SQVTM, CDR2 ANQGSEA. The CDR3 spans 13 residues. With V trimmed by 5 bases and J by 6 bases, 8 bases remained unmatched. The CDR3 DNA reads as TGCAGCGTTTTAGGGACAGGGATTGGCGAGCAGTACTTC. This gives the protein CSVLGTGIGEQYF.

This rearrangement joins TRBV29-1 to TRBJ2-5; weak D call: TRBD1 (6 bases). The V and J ends lost 4 bases and 5 bases respectively, with 14 bases between them. The CDR3 length is 13 residues. From germline, CDR1 is SQVTM and CDR2 ANQGSEA. The CDR3 reads CSVGGTGYETQYF. DNA for the CDR3: TGCAGCGTTGGGGGAACAGGGTATGAGACCCAGTACTTC.

The rearrangement links TRBV7-9 to TRBJ2-2; 11 bases fit TRBD2. The trim removed 5 bases at V and 6 bases at J, leaving 8 bases unmatched. CDR3 size: 16 residues. Germline assignment: CDR1 SEHNR and CDR2 FQNEAQ (reference sequence). The CDR3 DNA reads as TGTGCCAGCAGCACACTAGCGGGAGTATCGGCCGGGGAGCTGTTTTTT. It specifies CASSTLAGVSAGELFF.

This chain links TRBV7-9 with TRBJ2-1, with 7 nucleotides matching TRBD1. The junction had 11 bases not matched to a gene; V was cut back by 5 bases and J by 4 bases. Germline CDR1 reads SEHNR; CDR2 reads FQNEAQ (reference sequence). The CDR3 is made up of 16 amino acids. The chain's CDR3 is CASSTDRVSPYNEQFF. Here the CDR3 DNA reads TGTGCCAGCAGCACTGACAGGGTGTCTCCTTACAATGAGCAGTTCTTC.

The chain is built from TRBV29-1 and TRBJ1-2; 7 positions agree with TRBD1. CDR3 length equals 13 residues. V shed 3 bases, J shed 3 bases, and the junction held 4 bases outside the gene matches. CDR1 SQVTM and CDR2 ANQGSEA come from the germline V gene. The chain's CDR3 is CSVEQGVHYGYTF. Here the CDR3 DNA reads TGCAGCGTTGAGCAGGGGGTTCACTATGGCTACACCTTC.

The rearrangement joins TRBV7-9 to TRBJ1-4; no firm D call. Germline V CDR1 and CDR2: SEHNR, FQNEAQ (reference sequence). Trimming took 1 base from V and 2 from J, leaving 11 bases between them. This CDR3 comprises 16 residues. The CDR3 coding sequence is TGTGCCAGCAGCTTAGAAGAGGGCAGGACTAATGAAAAACTGTTTTTT. It codes for CASSLEEGRTNEKLFF.

J is TRBJ2-7 and V is TRBV6-4; the match to TRBD1 covers 11 bases. The length of the CDR3 is 14 residues. V trimming: 6 bases; J trimming: 3 bases; junction bases outside the gene matches: 4. Germline CDR1 and CDR2: MRHNA and SNTAGT. DNA of the CDR3: TGTGCCAGCAGGGCCGGGACAGGGGGCTACGAGCAGTACTTC. Amino acids: CASRAGTGGYEQYF.

The chain links TRBV14 to TRBJ1-2; D is unclear. The CDR3 sequence is 16 residues long. Germline CDR1 and CDR2: SGHDN and FVKESK. Trimming took off 4 bases at V and 4 bases at J, with 19 bases between the two ends. The CDR3 reads CASSLTTTAFLYGYTF. The CDR3 bases are TGTGCCAGCAGCCTAACTACCACCGCCTTCCTCTATGGCTACACCTTC.

Turning to this clone: This is likely a read error, given that the CDR3 carries no conserved phenylalanine or tryptophan at its end. The CDR3 DNA reads TGTGCCAGCAGTCCTGAAGGGAGGGGGGGTACCTACGAGCAGTACCTC. It encodes CASSPEGRGGTYEQYL. The chain recombines TRBV28 with TRBJ2-7, with D maybe TRBD2 (7 bases). Trimming cost V 5 bases and J 2 bases, with 19 bases left between them. The CDR3 runs 16 residues. The germline V gene has CDR1 MDHEN and CDR2 SYDVKM.

The chain has TRBV13 and TRBJ2-7; TRBD1 aligns across 7 bases. V lost 5 bases to trimming and J lost 6 bases; unmatched junction nucleotides: 10. The CDR3 is 14 amino acids. CDR1 and CDR2 from the germline V gene are PRHDT and FYEKMQ (reference sequence). This CDR3 is CASSTRQGQFEQYF. In DNA form, the CDR3 reads TGTGCCAGCAGCACACGACAGGGACAGTTCGAGCAGTACTTC.

This chain uses TRBV9 with TRBJ2-3; weak D call: TRBD2 (6 bases). The CDR3 has 13 amino acids. V was trimmed by 3 bases and J by 7 bases, leaving 12 bases between them. Germline V gene lookup returns CDR1 SGDLS and CDR2 YYNGEE. CDR3 nucleotide sequence: TGTGCCAGCAGCGAGCCGGGACTGAATACGCAGTATTTT. It codes for CASSEPGLNTQYF.

The chain couples TRBV5-4 to TRBJ2-7; 9 bases align to TRBD2. Germline CDR1 reads SGHNT; CDR2 reads YYREEE (reference sequence). The CDR3 consists of 16 residues. V was pared by 0 bases and J by 2 bases, with 6 bases of the junction left unmatched. The CDR3 bases are TGTGCCAGCAGCTTGGAGCTAGCGGGAACACCCTACGAGCAGTACTTC. This encodes CASSLELAGTPYEQYF.

The chain couples TRBV6-1 to TRBJ2-2, with 8 bases matching TRBD1. The V segment lost 6 bases and the J segment 4 bases; nucleotides outside the gene matches: 4. Germline V CDR1 and CDR2: MNHNS, SASEGT. The CDR3 covers 14 residues. DNA of the CDR3: TGTGCCAGCAGCGGGACAGGTCCCACCGGGGAGCTGTTTTTT. This gives the protein CASSGTGPTGELFF.

V gene TRBV6-1 combines with J gene TRBJ1-2, with D tentatively TRBD1 (5 bases). Trimming removed 5 bases at V and 6 bases at J, with 13 bases between. CDR1 MNHNS and CDR2 SASEGT come from the germline V gene. The CDR3 covers 13 residues. The CDR3 region is CASSQWGVDGYTF. In nucleotides, the CDR3 is TGTGCCAGCAGTCAATGGGGGGTTGATGGCTACACCTTC.

The chain is built from TRBV13 and TRBJ1-1, with a possible D match to TRBD1 (6 bases). The ends were cut back, 4 bases at V and 1 base at J, with 22 bases in the middle. Per the germline V gene, CDR1 is PRHDT and CDR2 is FYEKMQ (reference sequence). The CDR3 has 18 amino acids. The CDR3 DNA is TGTGCCAGCAGCTCATCGACCGATTGGACAGCAGAGAACACTGAAGCTTTCTTT. Amino acids: CASSSSTDWTAENTEAFF. The full variable domain, its missing parts supplied by reference TRBV13 and TRBJ1-1, is AAGVIQSPRHLIKEKRETATLKCYPIPRHDTVYWYQQGPGQDPQFLISFYEKMQSDKGSIPDRFSAQQFSDYHSELNMSSLELGDSALYFCASSSSTDWTAENTEAFFGQGTRLTVV.

The CDR3 sequence is CASSMDYYEQYF. The CDR3, as DNA: TGTGCCAGTAGTATGGACTATTACGAGCAGTACTTC. V and J are TRBV19 and TRBJ2-7; perhaps TRBD2 as D (6 bases). CDR1 LNHDA and CDR2 SQIVND come from the germline V gene (reference sequence). Trimming took 3 bases from V and 4 from J, leaving 7 bases between them. CDR3 size: 12 residues.

This chain links TRBV28 with TRBJ2-7, with 7 bases lining up with TRBD1. V shed 6 bases and J 5 bases; nucleotides not matched to a gene: 13. CDR1 MDHEN and CDR2 SYDVKM come from the germline V gene. CDR3 size: 15 residues. The CDR3 is CASSYKSSDRDEQYF. CDR3 DNA sequence: TGTGCCAGCAGCTACAAAAGCTCAGACAGGGACGAGCAGTACTTC.

The chain joins TRBV7-2 to TRBJ1-2; 9 bases line up with TRBD1. With V trimmed by 5 bases and J by 3 bases, 7 bases remained unmatched. The CDR3 spans 15 residues. Looked up from germline, CDR1 is SGHTA and CDR2 is FQGNSA. DNA of the CDR3: TGTGCCAGCAGCCTACCGGGACAGGGTTACTATGGCTACACCTTC. It translates to CASSLPGQGYYGYTF.

V and J are TRBV2 and TRBJ2-3; TRBD2 matches 9 bases. Losses at the gene ends were 8 bases for V and 2 bases for J; bases not matched to a gene: 8. CDR1 and CDR2 from the germline V gene are SNHLY and FYNNEI. This CDR3 is 15 amino acids long. The CDR3 spells CASSRLAAATDTQYF. CDR3 nucleotides: TGTGCCAGCTCCCGACTAGCGGCGGCCACAGATACGCAGTATTTT.

This clone was picked up one time. J is TRBJ2-1 and V is TRBV5-1, with TRBD2 identical over 7 bases. V lost 0 bases, J lost 5 bases, and 8 bases stayed unmatched. This CDR3 has 16 residues. Germline loops: CDR1 SGHRS, CDR2 YFSETQ. The CDR3 nucleotides are TGCGCCAGCAGCTTGGCCATCGGGCTAGCGGACAATGAGCAGTTCTTC. It encodes CASSLAIGLADNEQFF. Supplemented by reference TRBV5-1 and TRBJ2-1, the full variable domain reads KAGVTQTPRYLIKTRGQQVTLSCSPISGHRSVSWYQQTPGQGLQFLFEYFSETQRNKGNFPGRFSGRQFSNSRSEMNVSTLELGDSALYLCASSLAIGLADNEQFFGPGTRLTVL.

V gene TRBV9 combines with J gene TRBJ2-1; 8 bases agree with TRBD2. The CDR3 consists of 14 residues. V was clipped by 0 bases and J by 7 bases; unmatched bases: 3. The germline gives CDR1 SGDLS, CDR2 YYNGEE. This chain's CDR3 is CASSVVAGLNEQFF. DNA of the CDR3: TGTGCCAGCAGCGTAGTAGCGGGATTGAATGAGCAGTTCTTC.

The chain couples TRBV5-4 to TRBJ2-1, with 7 bases that match TRBD2. The CDR3 consists of 15 residues. With V trimmed by 0 bases and J by 0 bases, 0 bases remained unmatched. Looked up from germline, CDR1 is SGHNT and CDR2 is YYREEE (reference sequence). The CDR3 coding sequence is TGTGCCAGCAGCTTGGGCGGGAGCTCCTACAATGAGCAGTTCTTC. Translated: CASSLGGSSYNEQFF.

This clone turned up a few times. In nucleotides, the CDR3 is TGTGCCAGCAGCTCCTACTTAGTCTTGAACACTGAAGCTTTCTTT. Residues: CASSSYLVLNTEAFF. The rearrangement links TRBV7-9 to TRBJ1-1; D unclear. V was cut by 4 bases and J by 0 bases, with 12 bases left in between. CDR3 size: 15 residues. Germline V gives CDR1 SEHNR, CDR2 FQNEAQ (reference sequence).

V is TRBV27 and J is TRBJ2-7, with D unclear. The CDR3 loop spans 13 amino acids. The ends were cut back, 5 bases at V and 0 bases at J, with 8 bases in the middle. From germline, CDR1 is MNHEY and CDR2 SMNVEV (reference sequence). CDR3 residues: CASSLTSSYEQYF. The CDR3 DNA reads as TGTGCCAGCAGTCTCACCAGCTCCTACGAGCAGTACTTC.

This rearrangement joins TRBV7-9 to TRBJ2-7; D possibly corresponds to TRBD1 (5 bases). This CDR3 comprises 14 residues. CDR1 and CDR2 from the germline V gene are SEHNR and FQNEAQ (reference sequence). Trimming took 4 bases from V and 0 from J, leaving 10 bases between them. CDR3 nucleotides: TGTGCCAGCAGCTCCTACAGGAGCTCCTACGAGCAGTACTTC. It translates to CASSSYRSSYEQYF.

This clone was recorded a few times. The rearrangement joins TRBV6-1 to TRBJ1-6, with D possibly TRBD1 on 6 matching bases. This CDR3 has 15 residues. Germline CDR1 MNHNS, CDR2 SASEGT. Trimming stripped 3 bases from V and 5 bases from J, with 11 bases between. The CDR3 spells CASSDTTGDNSPLHF. The CDR3 bases are TGTGCCAGCAGTGATACGACAGGAGATAATTCACCCCTCCACTTT.

This clone was picked up a small number of times. This chain connects TRBV15 to TRBJ2-3; 8 bases line up with TRBD1. This CDR3 spans 15 amino acids. The junction had 2 bases not matched to a gene; V was cut back by 1 base and J by 2 bases. The germline V gene has CDR1 LNHNV and CDR2 YYDKDF (reference sequence). The CDR3 DNA reads as TGTGCCACCAGCAGAGGGACAGGGCACACAGATACGCAGTATTTT. Translating it yields CATSRGTGHTDTQYF.

The chain combines TRBV7-2 with TRBJ2-1; 10 bases line up with TRBD2. Germline V gene lookup returns CDR1 SGHTA and CDR2 FQGNSA. V was pared by 1 base and J by 6 bases, with 6 bases of the junction left unmatched. The CDR3 runs to 16 residues. CDR3 amino acids: CASSLVRAGGPNEQFF. The CDR3 nucleotides are TGTGCCAGCAGCTTAGTTCGAGCGGGAGGGCCCAATGAGCAGTTCTTC. The variable domain in full, with the rest retrieved from reference TRBV7-2 and TRBJ2-1, is GAGVSQSPSNKVTEKGKDVELRCDPISGHTALYWYRQSLGQGLEFLIYFQGNSAPDKSGLPSDRFSAERTGGSVSTLTIQRTQQEDSAVYLCASSLVRAGGPNEQFFGPGTRLTVL.

The chain joins TRBV10-3 to TRBJ2-1; 13 bases agree with TRBD2. Germline trimming cut 2 bases from V and 5 bases from J; bases unmatched to any gene: 9. Germline-derived CDR1 and CDR2 are ENHRY and SYGVKD. The CDR3 contains 18 residues. The CDR3 here is CAISEPPTSGGVHNEQFF. CDR3 DNA sequence: TGTGCCATCAGTGAGCCCCCCACTAGCGGGGGGGTCCACAATGAGCAGTTCTTC.

The CDR3 loop reads CASSATGLLFF. The CDR3 DNA reads TGTGCCAGCAGCGCCACAGGTCTCCTGTTTTTT. The rearrangement joins TRBV5-8 to TRBJ1-4, with TRBD1 as a possible D gene (5 bases). From germline, CDR1 is SGHTS and CDR2 YDEGEE. This CDR3 has 11 amino acids. The V end lost 4 bases, the J end lost 14 bases, and 12 bases lay between the germline ends. Using reference TRBV5-8 and TRBJ1-4 for the parts outside the CDR3, the full variable domain is EAGVTQSPTHLIKTRGQQATLRCSPISGHTSVYWYQQALGLGLQFLLWYDEGEERNRGNFPPRFSGRQFPNYSSELNVNALELEDSALYLCASSATGLLFFGSGTQLSVL.

The chain has TRBV28 and TRBJ2-5, with 10 nucleotides matching TRBD2. CDR1 MDHEN and CDR2 SYDVKM come from the germline V gene. Trimming cost V 2 bases and J 3 bases; bases outside gene matches: 12. The CDR3 length is 18 residues. This CDR3 reads CASSLAMLAGALEETQYF. The CDR3 nucleotides are TGTGCCAGCAGTTTAGCGATGCTAGCGGGGGCTTTGGAAGAGACCCAGTACTTC.